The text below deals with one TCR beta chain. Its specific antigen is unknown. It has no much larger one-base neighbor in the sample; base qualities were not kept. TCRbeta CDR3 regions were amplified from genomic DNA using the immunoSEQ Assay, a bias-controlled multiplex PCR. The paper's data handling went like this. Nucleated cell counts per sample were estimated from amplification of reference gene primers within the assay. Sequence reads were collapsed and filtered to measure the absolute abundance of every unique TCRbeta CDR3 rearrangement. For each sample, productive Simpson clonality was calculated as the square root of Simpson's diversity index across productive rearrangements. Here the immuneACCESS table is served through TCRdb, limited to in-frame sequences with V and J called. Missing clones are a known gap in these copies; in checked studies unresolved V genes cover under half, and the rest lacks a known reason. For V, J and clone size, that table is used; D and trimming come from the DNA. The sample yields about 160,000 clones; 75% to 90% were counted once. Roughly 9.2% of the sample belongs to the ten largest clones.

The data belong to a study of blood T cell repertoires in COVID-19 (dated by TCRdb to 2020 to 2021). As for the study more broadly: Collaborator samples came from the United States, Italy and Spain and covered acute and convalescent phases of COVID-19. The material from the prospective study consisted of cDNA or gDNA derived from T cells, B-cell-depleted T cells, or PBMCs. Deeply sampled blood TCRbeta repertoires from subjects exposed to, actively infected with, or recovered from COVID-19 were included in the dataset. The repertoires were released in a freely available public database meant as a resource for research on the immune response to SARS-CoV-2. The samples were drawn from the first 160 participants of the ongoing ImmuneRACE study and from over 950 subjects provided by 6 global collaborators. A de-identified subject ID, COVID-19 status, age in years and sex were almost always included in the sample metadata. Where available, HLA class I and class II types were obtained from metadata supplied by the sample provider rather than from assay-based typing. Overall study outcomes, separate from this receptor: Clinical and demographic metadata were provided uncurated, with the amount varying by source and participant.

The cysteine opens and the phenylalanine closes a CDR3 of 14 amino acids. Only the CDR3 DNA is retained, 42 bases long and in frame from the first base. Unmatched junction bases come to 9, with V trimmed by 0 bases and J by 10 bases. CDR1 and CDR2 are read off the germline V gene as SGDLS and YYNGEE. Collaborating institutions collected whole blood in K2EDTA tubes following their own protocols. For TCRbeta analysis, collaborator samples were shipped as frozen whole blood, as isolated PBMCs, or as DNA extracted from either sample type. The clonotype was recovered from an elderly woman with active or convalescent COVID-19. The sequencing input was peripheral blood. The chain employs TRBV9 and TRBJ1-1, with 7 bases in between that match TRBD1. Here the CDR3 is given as CASSVEGQASIAFF. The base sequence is TGTGCCAGCAGCGTAGAAGGACAGGCTTCTATAGCTTTCTTT. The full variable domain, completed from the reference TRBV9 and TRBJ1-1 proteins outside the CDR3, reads DSGVTQTPKHLITATGQRVTLRCSPRSGDLSVYWYQQSLDQGLQFLIQYYNGEERAKGNILERFSAQQFPDLHSELNLSSLELGDSALYFCASSVEGQASIAFFGQGTRLTVV.